This TCR beta chain is drawn from a study of T cells after yellow fever vaccination. Researchers made TCR cDNA using 5'RACE template switching, and this step added a universal primer site and UMIs. A single record per CDR3 protein comes from TCRdb applying MiXCR to the 5' RACE reads. The repertoire holds 95,000 to 150,000 distinct CDR3 sequences, with approximately 14% as singletons. Study results and limitations: By day 5 rather than day 15, the secondary response had peaked, though it was weaker.

J gave up 2 bases and V 3 bases, and 4 bases lay outside the gene matches. The CDR3 is 15 amino acids. The germline CDR1 and CDR2 sequences are DFQATT and SNEGSKA (reference sequence). This clonotype was observed a few times. Its antigen remains unidentified. This specimen consisted of CD8+ T cells sorted from PBMCs, obtained 5 days after the yellow fever booster vaccination. The clonotype was recovered from a man between 18 and 29 years old who received the YFV17D yellow fever vaccine. This chain uses TRBV20-1 with TRBJ2-1; TRBD2 matches at 10 bases. CDR3 nucleotides: TGCAGTGCTAGGTCTAGCGGGGGCCCCTACAATGAGCAGTTCTTC. Its translation: CSARSSGGPYNEQFF.